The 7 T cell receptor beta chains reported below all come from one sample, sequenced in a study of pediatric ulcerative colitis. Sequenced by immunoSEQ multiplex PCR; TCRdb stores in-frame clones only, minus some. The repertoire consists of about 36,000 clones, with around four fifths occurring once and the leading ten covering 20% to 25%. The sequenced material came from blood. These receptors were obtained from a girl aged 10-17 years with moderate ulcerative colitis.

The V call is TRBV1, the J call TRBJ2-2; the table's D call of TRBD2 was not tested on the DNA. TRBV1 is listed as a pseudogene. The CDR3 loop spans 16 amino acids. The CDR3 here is CTSSQDRTQNTGELFF. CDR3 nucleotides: TGCACCAGCAGCCAAGATAGGACTCAGAACACCGGGGAGCTGTTTTTT.

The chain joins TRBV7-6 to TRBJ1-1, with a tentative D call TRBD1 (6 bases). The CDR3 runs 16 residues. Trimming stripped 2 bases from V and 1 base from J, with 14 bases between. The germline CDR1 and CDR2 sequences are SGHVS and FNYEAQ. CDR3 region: CASSLNGGPENTEAFF. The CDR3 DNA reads TGTGCCAGCAGCTTAAATGGGGGGCCGGAGAACACTGAAGCTTTCTTT.

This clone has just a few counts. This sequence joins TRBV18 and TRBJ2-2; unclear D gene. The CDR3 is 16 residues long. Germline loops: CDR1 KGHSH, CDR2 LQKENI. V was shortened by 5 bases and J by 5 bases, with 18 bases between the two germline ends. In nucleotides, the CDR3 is TGTGCCAGCTCATCTAGGGCCTCCCTGGTGACCGGGGAGCTGTTTTTT. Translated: CASSSRASLVTGELFF. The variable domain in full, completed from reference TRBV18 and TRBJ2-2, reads NAGVMQNPRHLVRRRGQEARLRCSPMKGHSHVYWYRQLPEEGLKFMVYLQKENIIDESGMPKERFSAEFPKEGPSILRIQQVVRGDSAAYFCASSSRASLVTGELFFGEGSRLTVL.

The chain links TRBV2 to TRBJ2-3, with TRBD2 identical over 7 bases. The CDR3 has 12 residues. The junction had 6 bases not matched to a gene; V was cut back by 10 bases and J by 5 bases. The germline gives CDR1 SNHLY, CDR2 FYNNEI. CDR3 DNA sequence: TGTGCCATACTCCTAGCGGTAGATACGCAGTATTTT. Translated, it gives CAILLAVDTQYF.

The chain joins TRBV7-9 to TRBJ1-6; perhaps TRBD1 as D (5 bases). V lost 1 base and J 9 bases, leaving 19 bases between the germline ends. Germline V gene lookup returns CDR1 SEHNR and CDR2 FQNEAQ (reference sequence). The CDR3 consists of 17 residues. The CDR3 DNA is TGTGCCAGCAGCTTAGAGGGCCCCGCGTACGGGGGTTCACCCCTCCACTTT. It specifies CASSLEGPAYGGSPLHF.

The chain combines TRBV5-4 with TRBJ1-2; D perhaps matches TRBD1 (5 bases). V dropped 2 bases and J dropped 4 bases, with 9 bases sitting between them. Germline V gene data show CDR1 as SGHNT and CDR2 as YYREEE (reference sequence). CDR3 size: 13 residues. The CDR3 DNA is TGTGCCAGCAGCTTAGGGGCTAGCTATGGCTACACCTTC. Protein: CASSLGASYGYTF. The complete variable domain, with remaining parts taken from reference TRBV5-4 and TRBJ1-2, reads ETGVTQSPTHLIKTRGQQVTLRCSSQSGHNTVSWYQQALGQGPQFIFQYYREEENGRGNFPPRFSGLQFPNYSSELNVNALELDDSALYLCASSLGASYGYTFGSGTRLTVV.

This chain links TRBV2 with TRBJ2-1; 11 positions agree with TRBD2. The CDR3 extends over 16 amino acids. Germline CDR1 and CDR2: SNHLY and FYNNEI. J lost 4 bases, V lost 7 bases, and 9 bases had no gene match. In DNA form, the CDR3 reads TGTGCCAGCACTGCCCGACTAGCGGGAATTTACAATGAGCAGTTCTTC. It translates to CASTARLAGIYNEQFF. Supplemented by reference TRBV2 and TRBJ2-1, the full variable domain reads EPEVTQTPSHQVTQMGQEVILRCVPISNHLYFYWYRQILGQKVEFLVSFYNNEISEKSEIFDDQFSVERPDGSNFTLKIRSTKLEDSAMYFCASTARLAGIYNEQFFGPGTRLTVL.